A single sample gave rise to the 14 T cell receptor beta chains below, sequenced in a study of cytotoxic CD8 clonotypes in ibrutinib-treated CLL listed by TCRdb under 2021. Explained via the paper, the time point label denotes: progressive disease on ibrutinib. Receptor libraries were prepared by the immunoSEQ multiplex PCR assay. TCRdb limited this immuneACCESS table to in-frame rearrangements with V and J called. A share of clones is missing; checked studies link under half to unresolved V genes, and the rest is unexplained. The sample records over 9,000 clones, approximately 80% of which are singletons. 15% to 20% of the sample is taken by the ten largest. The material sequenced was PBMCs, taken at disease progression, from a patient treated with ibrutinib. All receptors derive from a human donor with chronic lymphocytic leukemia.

CDR3 coding DNA: TGTGCCAGCAGCTCAACAGGGAGGGGGTTTTCACCCCTCCACTTT. Its translation is CASSSTGRGFSPLHF. The rearrangement links TRBV7-9 to TRBJ1-6, with a weak D call TRBD1 (6 bases). Trimming shortened V by 4 bases and J by 9 bases, and 16 bases separated the two germline ends. The CDR3 is 15 residues long. Looked up from germline, CDR1 is SEHNR and CDR2 is FQNEAQ (reference sequence).

The CDR3 is CATGSGGPADTQYF. The CDR3 bases are TGTGCCACCGGTAGCGGGGGGCCGGCAGATACGCAGTATTTT. The rearrangement links TRBV6-5 to TRBJ2-3; TRBD2 aligns across 10 bases. This CDR3 contains 14 residues. With 10 bases clipped from V and 4 bases from J, the junction kept 8 bases outside the gene matches. The germline V gene has CDR1 MNHEY and CDR2 SVGAGI.

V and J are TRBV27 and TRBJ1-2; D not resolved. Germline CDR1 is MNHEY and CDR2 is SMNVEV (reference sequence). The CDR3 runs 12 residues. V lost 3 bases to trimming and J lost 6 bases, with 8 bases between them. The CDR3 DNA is TGTGCCAGCAGTTTTGGTGGTCATGGCTACACCTTC. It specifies CASSFGGHGYTF.

CDR3 sequence (DNA): TGCAGCGCCGGACTCCTCACAGATACGCAGTATTTT. Its translation is CSAGLLTDTQYF. This chain uses TRBV29-1 with TRBJ2-3; tentatively, D is TRBD2 (5 bases). V was clipped by 7 bases and J by 2 bases, with 10 bases between them. The CDR3 is 12 amino acids. From germline, CDR1 is SQVTM and CDR2 ANQGSEA.

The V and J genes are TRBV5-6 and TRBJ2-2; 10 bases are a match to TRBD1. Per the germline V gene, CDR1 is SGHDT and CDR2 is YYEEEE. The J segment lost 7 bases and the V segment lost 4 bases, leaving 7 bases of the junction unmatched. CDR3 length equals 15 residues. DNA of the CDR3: TGTGCCAGCAGCCCGACAGGGGGCGCAGTCGGGGAGCTGTTTTTT. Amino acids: CASSPTGGAVGELFF.

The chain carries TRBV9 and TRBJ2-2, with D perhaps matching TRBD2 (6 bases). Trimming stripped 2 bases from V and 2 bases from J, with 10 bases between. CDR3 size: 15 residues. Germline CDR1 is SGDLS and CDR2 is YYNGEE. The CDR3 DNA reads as TGTGCCAGCAGCGTGTCCGGGACTAACACCGGGGAGCTGTTTTTT. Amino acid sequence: CASSVSGTNTGELFF.

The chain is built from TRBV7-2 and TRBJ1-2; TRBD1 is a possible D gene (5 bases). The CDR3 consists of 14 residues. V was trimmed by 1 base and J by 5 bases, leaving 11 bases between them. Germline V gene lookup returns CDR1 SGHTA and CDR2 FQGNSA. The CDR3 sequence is CASSLGPDSYGYTF. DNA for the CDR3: TGTGCCAGCAGCTTAGGCCCCGACAGTTATGGCTACACCTTC.

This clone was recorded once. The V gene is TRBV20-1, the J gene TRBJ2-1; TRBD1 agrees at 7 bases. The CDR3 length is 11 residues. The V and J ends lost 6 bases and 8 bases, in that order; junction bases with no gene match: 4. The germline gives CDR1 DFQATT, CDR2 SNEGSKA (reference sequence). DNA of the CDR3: TGCAGTGCCCAACAGGGGTATGAGCAGTTCTTC. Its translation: CSAQQGYEQFF.

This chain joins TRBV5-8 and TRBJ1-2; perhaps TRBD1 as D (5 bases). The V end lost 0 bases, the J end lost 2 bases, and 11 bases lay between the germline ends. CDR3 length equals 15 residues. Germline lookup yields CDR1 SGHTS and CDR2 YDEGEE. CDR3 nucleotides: TGTGCCAGCAGCTTGGCGCCCGGGGGGAACTATGGCTACACCTTC. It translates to CASSLAPGGNYGYTF.

CDR3 sequence reads: CASSHTSPPGYEQYF. Here the CDR3 DNA reads TGTGCCAGTAGTCACACGTCCCCCCCAGGGTACGAGCAGTACTTC. The J gene is TRBJ2-7, the V gene TRBV19; a weak D match, TRBD1 (5 bases). Germline CDR1 LNHDA, CDR2 SQIVND (reference sequence). Trimming stripped 5 bases from V and 4 bases from J, with 18 bases between. The CDR3 consists of 15 residues.

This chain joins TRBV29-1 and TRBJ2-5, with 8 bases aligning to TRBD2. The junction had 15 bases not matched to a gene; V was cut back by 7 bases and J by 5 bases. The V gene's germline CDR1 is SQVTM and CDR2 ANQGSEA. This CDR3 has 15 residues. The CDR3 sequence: CSGEPYSGSVETQYF. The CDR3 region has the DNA TGCAGCGGTGAGCCCTACAGCGGGAGCGTTGAGACCCAGTACTTC.

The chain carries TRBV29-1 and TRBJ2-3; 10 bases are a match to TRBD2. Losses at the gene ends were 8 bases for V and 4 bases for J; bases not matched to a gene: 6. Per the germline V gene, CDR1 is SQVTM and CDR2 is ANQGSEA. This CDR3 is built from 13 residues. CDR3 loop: CSSKTSGPDTQYF. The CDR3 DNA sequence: TGCAGCTCAAAGACTAGCGGGCCAGATACGCAGTATTTT.

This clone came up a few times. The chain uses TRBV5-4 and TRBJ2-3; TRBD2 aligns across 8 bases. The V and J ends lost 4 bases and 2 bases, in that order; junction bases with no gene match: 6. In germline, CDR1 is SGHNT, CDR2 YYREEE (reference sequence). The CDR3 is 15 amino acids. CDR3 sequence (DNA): TGTGCCAGCAGCCCTGACGGGAGGGACACAGATACGCAGTATTTT. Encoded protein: CASSPDGRDTDTQYF.

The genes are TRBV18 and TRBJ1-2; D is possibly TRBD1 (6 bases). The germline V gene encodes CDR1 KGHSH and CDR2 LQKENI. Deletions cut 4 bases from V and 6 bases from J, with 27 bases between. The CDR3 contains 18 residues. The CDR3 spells CASSLQQGGTPYFNGYTF. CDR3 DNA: TGTGCCAGCTCACTCCAACAGGGAGGGACTCCCTACTTTAATGGCTACACCTTC.